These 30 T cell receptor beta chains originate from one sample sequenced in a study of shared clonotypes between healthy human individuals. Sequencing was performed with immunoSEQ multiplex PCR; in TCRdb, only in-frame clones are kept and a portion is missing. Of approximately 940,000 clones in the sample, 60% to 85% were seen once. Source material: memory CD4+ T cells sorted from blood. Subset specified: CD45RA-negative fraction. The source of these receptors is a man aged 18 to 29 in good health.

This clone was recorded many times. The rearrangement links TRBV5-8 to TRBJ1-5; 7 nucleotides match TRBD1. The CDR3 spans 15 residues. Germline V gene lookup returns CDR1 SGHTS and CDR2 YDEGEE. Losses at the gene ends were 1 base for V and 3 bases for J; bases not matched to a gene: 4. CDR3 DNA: TGTGCCAGCAGCTTGAGGGACAGACCCAATCAGCCCCAGCATTTT. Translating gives CASSLRDRPNQPQHF.

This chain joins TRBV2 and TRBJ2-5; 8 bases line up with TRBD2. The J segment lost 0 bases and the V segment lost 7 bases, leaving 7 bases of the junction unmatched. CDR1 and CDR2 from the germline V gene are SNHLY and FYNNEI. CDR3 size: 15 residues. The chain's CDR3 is CASNGLAQYQETQYF. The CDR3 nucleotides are TGTGCCAGCAATGGACTAGCTCAGTACCAAGAGACCCAGTACTTC.

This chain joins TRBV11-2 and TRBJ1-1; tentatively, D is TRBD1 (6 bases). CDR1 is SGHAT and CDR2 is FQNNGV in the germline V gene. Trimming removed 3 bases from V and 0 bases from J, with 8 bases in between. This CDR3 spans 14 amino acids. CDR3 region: CASSFDRLNTEAFF. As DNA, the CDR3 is TGTGCCAGCAGCTTCGACAGGCTGAACACTGAAGCTTTCTTT.

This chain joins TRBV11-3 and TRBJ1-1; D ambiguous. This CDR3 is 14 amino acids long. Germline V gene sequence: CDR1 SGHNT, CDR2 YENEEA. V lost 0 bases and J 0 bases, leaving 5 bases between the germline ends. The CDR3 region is CASSLDYLNTEAFF. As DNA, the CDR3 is TGTGCCAGCAGCTTAGATTACCTGAACACTGAAGCTTTCTTT.

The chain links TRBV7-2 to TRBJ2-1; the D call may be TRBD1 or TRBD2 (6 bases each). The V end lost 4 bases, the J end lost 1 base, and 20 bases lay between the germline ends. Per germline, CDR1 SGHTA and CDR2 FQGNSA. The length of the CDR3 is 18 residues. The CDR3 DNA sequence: TGTGCCAGCAGCTCCCCCTTAGGGGGAGGAAGGTCCTACAATGAGCAGTTCTTC. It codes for CASSSPLGGGRSYNEQFF.

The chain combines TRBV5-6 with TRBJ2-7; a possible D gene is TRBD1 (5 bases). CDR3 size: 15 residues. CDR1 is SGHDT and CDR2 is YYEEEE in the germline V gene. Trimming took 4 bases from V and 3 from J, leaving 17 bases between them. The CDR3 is CASSVKPDTYYEQYF. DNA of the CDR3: TGTGCCAGCAGCGTGAAGCCGGACACATACTACGAGCAGTACTTC.

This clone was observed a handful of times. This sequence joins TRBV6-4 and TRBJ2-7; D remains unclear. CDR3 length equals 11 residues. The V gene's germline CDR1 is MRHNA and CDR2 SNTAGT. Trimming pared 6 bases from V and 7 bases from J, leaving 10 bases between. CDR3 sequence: CASRSELEQYF. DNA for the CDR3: TGTGCCAGCAGGTCAGAATTGGAGCAGTACTTC.

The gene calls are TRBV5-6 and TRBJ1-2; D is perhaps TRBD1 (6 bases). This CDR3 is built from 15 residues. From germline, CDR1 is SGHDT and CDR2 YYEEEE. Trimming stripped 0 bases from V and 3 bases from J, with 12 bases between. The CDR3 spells CASSLVGGGDYGYTF. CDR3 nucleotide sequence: TGTGCCAGCAGCTTGGTCGGCGGGGGCGACTATGGCTACACCTTC.

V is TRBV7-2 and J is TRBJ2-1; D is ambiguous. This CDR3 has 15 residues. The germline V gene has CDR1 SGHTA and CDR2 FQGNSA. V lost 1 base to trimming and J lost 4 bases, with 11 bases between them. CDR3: CASSLVPGYYNEQFF. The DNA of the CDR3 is TGTGCCAGCAGCTTAGTTCCAGGATATTACAATGAGCAGTTCTTC.

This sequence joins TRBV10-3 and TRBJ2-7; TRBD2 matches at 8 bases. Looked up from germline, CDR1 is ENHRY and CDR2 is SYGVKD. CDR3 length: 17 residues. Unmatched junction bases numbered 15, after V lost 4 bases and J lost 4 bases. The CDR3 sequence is CAISAVGSGGPLYEQYF. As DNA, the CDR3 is TGTGCCATCAGTGCAGTCGGGTCGGGAGGGCCTTTGTACGAGCAGTACTTC.

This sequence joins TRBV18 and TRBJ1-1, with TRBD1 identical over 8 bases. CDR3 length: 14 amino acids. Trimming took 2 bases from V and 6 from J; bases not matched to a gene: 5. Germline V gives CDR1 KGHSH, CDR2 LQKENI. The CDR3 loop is CASSPDRGIAEAFF. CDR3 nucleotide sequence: TGTGCCAGCTCACCAGACAGGGGCATCGCTGAAGCTTTCTTT.

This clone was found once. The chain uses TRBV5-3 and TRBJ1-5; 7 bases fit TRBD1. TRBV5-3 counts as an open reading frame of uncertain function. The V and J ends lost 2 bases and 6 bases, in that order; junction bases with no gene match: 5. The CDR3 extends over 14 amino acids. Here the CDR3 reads CARSFGQVGQPQHF. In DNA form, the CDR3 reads TGTGCCAGAAGCTTCGGACAGGTCGGTCAGCCCCAGCATTTT.

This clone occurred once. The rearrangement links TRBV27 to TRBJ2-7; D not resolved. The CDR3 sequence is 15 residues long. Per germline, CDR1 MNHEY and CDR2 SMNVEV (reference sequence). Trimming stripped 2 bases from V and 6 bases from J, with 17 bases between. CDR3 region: CASSLVSVPTFEQYF. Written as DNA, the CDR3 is TGTGCCAGCAGTTTAGTGTCTGTACCTACGTTCGAGCAGTACTTC.

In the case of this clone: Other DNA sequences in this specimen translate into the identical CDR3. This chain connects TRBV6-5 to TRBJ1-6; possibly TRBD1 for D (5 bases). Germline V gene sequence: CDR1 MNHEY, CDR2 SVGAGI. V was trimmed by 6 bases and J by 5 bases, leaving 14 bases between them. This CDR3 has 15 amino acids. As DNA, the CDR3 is TGTGCCAGCAGGCCCGGGACCTTAGATAATTCACCCCTCCACTTT. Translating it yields CASRPGTLDNSPLHF.

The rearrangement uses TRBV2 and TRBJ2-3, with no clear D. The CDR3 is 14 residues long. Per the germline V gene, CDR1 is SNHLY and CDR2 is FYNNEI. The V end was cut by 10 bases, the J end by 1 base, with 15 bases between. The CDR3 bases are TGTGCCATCCTCCGGAGCGTTGGCACAGATACGCAGTATTTT. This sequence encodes CAILRSVGTDTQYF.

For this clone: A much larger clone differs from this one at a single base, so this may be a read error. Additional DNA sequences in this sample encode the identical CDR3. The CDR3 reads CASSWTSGSYEQYF. The CDR3 coding sequence is TGTGCCAGCAGTTGGACTAGCGGGAGCTACGAGCAGTACTTC. The chain links TRBV7-2 to TRBJ2-7; 13 bases map to TRBD2. The ends lost 6 bases at V and 3 bases at J; junction bases unmatched: 2. Germline CDR1 SGHTA, CDR2 FQGNSA. The CDR3 spans 14 residues.

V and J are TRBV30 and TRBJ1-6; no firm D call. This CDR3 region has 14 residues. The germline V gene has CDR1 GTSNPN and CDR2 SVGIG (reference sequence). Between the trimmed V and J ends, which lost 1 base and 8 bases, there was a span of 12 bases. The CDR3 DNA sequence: TGTGCCTGGAGTGCCCAACTTGGAGATTCACCCCTCCACTTT. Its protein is CAWSAQLGDSPLHF.

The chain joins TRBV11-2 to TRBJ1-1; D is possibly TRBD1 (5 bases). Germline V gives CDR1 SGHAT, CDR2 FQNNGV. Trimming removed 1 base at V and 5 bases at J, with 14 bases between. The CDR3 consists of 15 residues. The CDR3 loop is CASSLVAGGWTEAFF. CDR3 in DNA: TGTGCCAGCAGCTTAGTGGCCGGGGGGTGGACTGAAGCTTTCTTT.

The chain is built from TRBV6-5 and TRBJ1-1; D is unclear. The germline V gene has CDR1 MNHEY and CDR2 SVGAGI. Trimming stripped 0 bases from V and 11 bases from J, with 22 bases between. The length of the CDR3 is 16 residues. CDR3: CASSYSLLDNSGSAFF. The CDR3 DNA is TGTGCCAGCAGTTACTCCTTGTTAGATAACAGCGGCTCTGCTTTCTTT.

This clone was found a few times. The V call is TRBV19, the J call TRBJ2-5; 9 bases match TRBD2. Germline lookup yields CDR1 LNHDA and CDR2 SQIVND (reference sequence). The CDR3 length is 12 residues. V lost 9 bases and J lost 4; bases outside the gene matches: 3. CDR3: CASKAGGETQYF. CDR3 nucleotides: TGTGCCAGCAAAGCGGGGGGAGAGACCCAGTACTTC.

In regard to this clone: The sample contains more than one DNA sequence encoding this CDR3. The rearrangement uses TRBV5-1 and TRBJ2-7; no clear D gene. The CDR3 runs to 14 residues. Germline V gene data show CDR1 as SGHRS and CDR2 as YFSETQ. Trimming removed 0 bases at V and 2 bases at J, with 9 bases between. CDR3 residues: CASSLALSTYEQYF. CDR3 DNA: TGCGCCAGCAGCTTGGCCCTGTCGACCTACGAGCAGTACTTC.

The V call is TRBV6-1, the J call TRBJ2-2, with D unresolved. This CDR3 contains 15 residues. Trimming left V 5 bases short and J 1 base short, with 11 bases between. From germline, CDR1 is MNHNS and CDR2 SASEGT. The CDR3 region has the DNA TGTGCCAGCAGTCCGGTTAGGAAGAACACCGGGGAGCTGTTTTTT. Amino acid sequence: CASSPVRKNTGELFF.

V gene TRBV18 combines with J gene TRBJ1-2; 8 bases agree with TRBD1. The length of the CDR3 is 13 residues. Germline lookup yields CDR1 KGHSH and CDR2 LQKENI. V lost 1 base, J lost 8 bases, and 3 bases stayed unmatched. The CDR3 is CASSPQDRAGYTF. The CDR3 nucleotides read TGTGCCAGCTCACCACAGGACAGGGCGGGCTACACCTTC.

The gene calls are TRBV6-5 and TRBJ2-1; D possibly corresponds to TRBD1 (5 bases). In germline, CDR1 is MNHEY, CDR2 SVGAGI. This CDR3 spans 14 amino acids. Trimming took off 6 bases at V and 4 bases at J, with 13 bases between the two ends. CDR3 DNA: TGTGCCAGCAGAACCCGCCAGGGTTACAATGAGCAGTTCTTC. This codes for CASRTRQGYNEQFF.

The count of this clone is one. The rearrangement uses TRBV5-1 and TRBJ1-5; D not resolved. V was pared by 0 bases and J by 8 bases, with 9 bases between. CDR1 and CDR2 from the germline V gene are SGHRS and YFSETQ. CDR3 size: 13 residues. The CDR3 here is CASSLAGMEPQHF. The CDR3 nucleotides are TGCGCCAGCAGCTTGGCCGGAATGGAGCCCCAGCATTTT.

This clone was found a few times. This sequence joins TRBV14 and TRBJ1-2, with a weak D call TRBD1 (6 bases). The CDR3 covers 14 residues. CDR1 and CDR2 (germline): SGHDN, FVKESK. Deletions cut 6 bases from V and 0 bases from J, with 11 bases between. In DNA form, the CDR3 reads TGTGCCAGCAGTTGGGCAGGGGCTAACTATGGCTACACCTTC. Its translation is CASSWAGANYGYTF.

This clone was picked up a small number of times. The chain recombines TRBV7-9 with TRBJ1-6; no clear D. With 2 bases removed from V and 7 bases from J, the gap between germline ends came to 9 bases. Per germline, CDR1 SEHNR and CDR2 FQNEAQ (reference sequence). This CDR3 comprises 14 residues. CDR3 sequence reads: CASSLLVQNSPLHF. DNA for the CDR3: TGTGCCAGCAGCTTACTCGTCCAGAATTCACCCCTCCACTTT.

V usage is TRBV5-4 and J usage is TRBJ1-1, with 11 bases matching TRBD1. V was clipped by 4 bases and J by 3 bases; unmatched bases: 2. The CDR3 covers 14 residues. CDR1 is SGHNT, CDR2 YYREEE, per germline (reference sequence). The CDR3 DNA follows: TGTGCCAGCAGCAGGACAGGGGGCGACACTGAAGCTTTCTTT. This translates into CASSRTGGDTEAFF.

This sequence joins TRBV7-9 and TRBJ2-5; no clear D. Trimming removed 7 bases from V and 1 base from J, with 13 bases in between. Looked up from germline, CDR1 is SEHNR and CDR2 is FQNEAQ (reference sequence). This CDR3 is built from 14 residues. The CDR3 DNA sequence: TGTGCCAGCACCCCCGTTGGTATCCAAGAGACCCAGTACTTC. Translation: CASTPVGIQETQYF.

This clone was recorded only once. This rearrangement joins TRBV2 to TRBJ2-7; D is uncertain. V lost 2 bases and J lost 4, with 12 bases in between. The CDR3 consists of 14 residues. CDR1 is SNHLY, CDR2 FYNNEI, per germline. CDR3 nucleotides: TGTGCCAGCAGTGAAAGTAGGCTTCCTTACGAGCAGTACTTC. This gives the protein CASSESRLPYEQYF.